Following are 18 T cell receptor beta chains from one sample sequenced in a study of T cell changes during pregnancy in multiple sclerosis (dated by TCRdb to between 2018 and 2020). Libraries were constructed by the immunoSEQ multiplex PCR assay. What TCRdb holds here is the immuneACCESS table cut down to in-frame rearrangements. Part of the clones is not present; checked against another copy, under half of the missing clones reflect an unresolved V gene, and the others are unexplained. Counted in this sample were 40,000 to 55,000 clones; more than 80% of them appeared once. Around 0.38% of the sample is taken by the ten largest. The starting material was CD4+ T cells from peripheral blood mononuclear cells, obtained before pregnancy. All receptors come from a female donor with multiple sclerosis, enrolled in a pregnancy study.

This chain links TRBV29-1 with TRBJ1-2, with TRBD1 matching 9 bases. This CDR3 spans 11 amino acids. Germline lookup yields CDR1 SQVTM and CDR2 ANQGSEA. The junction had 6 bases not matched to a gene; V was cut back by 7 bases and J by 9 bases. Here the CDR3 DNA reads TGCAGCGCCTCCGGGACAGGGAGCTACACCTTC. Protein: CSASGTGSYTF.

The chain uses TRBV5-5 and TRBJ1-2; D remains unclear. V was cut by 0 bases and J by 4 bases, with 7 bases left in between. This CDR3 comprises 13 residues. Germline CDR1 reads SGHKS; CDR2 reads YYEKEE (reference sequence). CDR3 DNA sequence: TGTGCCAGCAGCTTGGACAGCACCTATGGCTACACCTTC. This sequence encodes CASSLDSTYGYTF. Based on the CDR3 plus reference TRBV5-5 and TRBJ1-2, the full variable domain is DAGVTQSPTHLIKTRGQQVTLRCSPISGHKSVSWYQQVLGQGPQFIFQYYEKEERGRGNFPDRFSARQFPNYSSELNVNALLLGDSALYLCASSLDSTYGYTFGSGTRLTVV.

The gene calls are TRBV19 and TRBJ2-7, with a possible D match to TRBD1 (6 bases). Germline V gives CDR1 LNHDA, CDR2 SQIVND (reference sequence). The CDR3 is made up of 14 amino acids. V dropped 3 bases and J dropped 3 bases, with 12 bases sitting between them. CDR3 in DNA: TGTGCCAGTAGTATGGTTCAGGGGAGCTACGAGCAGTACTTC. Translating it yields CASSMVQGSYEQYF.

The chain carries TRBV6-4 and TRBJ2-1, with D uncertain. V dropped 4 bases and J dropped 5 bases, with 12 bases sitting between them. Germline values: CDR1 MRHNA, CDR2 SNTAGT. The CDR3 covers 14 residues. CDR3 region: CASSVELFNNEQFF. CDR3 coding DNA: TGTGCCAGCAGTGTAGAACTTTTTAACAATGAGCAGTTCTTC.

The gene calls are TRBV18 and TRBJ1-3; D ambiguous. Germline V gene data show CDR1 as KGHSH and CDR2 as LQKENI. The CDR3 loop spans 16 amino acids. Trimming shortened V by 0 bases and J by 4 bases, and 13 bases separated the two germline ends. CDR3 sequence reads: CASSPPRGLEGNTIYF. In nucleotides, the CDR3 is TGTGCCAGCTCACCACCGCGGGGTTTGGAAGGAAACACCATATATTTT.

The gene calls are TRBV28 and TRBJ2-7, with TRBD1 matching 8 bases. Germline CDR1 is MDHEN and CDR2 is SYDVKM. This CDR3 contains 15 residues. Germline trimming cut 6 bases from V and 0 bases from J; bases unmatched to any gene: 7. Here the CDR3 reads CASRTPGTGSYEQYF. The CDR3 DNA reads TGTGCCAGCAGAACGCCCGGGACAGGCTCCTACGAGCAGTACTTC.

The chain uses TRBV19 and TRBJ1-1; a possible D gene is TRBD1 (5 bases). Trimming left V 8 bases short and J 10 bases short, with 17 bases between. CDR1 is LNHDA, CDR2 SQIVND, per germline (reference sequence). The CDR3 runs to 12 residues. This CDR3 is CASAKRGATAFF. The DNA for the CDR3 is TGTGCCAGTGCAAAAAGGGGCGCGACAGCTTTCTTT.

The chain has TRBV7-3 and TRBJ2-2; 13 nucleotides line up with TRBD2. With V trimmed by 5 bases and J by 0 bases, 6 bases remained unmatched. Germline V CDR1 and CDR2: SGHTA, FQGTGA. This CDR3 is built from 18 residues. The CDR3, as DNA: TGTGCCAGCAGCCTACATACTAGCGGGAGGGCGAACACCGGGGAGCTGTTTTTT. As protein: CASSLHTSGRANTGELFF.

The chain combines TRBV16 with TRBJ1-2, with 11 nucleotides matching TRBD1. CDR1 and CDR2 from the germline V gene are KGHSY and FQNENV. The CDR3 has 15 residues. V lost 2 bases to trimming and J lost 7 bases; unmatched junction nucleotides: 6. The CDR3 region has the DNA TGTGCCAGCAGCCAACTCGGACAGGGGGCAAGTGGCTACACCTTC. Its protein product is CASSQLGQGASGYTF.

The CDR3, as DNA: TGTGCCTGGACTGTTAGAGAGACCCAGTACTTC. It is translated as CAWTVRETQYF. The chain employs TRBV30 and TRBJ2-5, with D hard to call. The length of the CDR3 is 11 residues. From germline, CDR1 is GTSNPN and CDR2 SVGIG (reference sequence). V was cut by 4 bases and J by 4 bases, with 7 bases left in between.

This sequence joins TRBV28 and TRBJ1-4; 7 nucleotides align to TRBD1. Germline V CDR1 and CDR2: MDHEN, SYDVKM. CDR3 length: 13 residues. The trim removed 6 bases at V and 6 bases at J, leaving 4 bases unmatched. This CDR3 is CASRGDSYEKLFF. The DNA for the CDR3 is TGTGCCAGCAGAGGGGACAGCTATGAAAAACTGTTTTTT.

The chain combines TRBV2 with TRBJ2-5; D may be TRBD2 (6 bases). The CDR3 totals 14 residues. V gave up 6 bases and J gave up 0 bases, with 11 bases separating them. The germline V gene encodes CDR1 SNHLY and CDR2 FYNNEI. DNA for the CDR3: TGTGCCAGCAGCCGGGACTTGAACCAAGAGACCCAGTACTTC. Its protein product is CASSRDLNQETQYF. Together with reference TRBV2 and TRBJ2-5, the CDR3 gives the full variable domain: EPEVTQTPSHQVTQMGQEVILRCVPISNHLYFYWYRQILGQKVEFLVSFYNNEISEKSEIFDDQFSVERPDGSNFTLKIRSTKLEDSAMYFCASSRDLNQETQYFGPGTRLLVL.

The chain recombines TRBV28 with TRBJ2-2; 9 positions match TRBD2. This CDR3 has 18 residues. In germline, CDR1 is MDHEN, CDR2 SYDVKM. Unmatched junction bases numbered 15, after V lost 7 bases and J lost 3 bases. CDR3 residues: CASIGAFSGRGHTGELFF. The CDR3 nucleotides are TGTGCCAGCATTGGGGCCTTTAGCGGGAGAGGGCACACCGGGGAGCTGTTTTTT.

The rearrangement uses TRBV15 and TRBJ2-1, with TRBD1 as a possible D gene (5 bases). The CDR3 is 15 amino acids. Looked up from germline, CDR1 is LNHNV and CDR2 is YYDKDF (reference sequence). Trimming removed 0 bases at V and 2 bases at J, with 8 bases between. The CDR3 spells CATSRDTGAYNEQFF. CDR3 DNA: TGTGCCACCAGCAGAGATACAGGAGCCTACAATGAGCAGTTCTTC. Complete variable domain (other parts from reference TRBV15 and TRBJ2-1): DAMVIQNPRYQVTQFGKPVTLSCSQTLNHNVMYWYQQKSSQAPKLLFHYYDKDFNNEADTPDNFQSRRPNTSFCFLDIRSPGLGDTAMYLCATSRDTGAYNEQFFGPGTRLTVL.

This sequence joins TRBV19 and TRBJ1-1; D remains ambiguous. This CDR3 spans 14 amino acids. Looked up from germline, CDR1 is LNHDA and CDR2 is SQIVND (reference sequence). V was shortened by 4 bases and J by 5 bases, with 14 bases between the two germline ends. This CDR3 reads CASSKRAGGTEAFF. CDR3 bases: TGTGCCAGTAGTAAACGGGCAGGAGGGACTGAAGCTTTCTTT.

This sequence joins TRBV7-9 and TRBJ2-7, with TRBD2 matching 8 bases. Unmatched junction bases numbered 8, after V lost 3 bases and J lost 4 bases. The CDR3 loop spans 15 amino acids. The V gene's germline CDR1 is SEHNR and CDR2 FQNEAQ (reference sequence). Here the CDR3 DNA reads TGTGCCAGCAGCTTCTCCGGGACTAGTGGATACGAGCAGTACTTC. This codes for CASSFSGTSGYEQYF.

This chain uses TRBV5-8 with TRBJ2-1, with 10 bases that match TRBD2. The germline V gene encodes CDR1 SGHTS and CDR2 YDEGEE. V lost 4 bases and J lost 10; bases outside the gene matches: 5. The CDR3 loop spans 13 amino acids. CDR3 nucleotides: TGTGCCAGCAGCGTGGGACTAGCGAGGGAGCAGTTCTTC. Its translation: CASSVGLAREQFF.

The CDR3 reads CASRPTGGGEAFF. In DNA, the CDR3 is TGTGCCAGCAGACCGACAGGGGGAGGTGAAGCTTTCTTT. This chain uses TRBV11-2 with TRBJ1-1; 9 nucleotides line up with TRBD1. CDR3 size: 13 residues. CDR1 is SGHAT and CDR2 is FQNNGV in the germline V gene. With 6 bases clipped from V and 7 bases from J, the junction kept 6 bases outside the gene matches.